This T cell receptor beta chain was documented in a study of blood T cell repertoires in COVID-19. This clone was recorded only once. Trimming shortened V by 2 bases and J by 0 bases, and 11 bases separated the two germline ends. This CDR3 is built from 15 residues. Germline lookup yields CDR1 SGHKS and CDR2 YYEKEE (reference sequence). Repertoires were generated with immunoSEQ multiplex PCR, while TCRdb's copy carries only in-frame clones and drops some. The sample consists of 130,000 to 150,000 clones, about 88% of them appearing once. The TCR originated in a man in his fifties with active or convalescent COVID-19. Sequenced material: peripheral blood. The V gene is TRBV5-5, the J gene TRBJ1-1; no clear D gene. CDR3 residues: CASSFKGEMNTEAFF. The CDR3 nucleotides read TGTGCCAGCAGCTTTAAGGGAGAAATGAACACTGAAGCTTTCTTT.